This TCR beta chain was identified during a study of cytotoxic CD8 clonotypes in ibrutinib-treated CLL. Study details: Averaging across samples gave around 260,000 productive templates and more than 80,000 productive rearrangements.

Sequenced by immunoSEQ multiplex PCR; TCRdb stores in-frame clones only, minus some. The sample carries approximately 24,000 clones, approximately 80% recorded once. Germline CDR1 MNHEY, CDR2 SMNVEV (reference sequence). This CDR3 has 15 amino acids. V was clipped by 6 bases and J by 0 bases, with 14 bases between them. The receptor comes from a human donor with chronic lymphocytic leukemia. The sequencing here drew on PBMCs, taken before ibrutinib treatment. This chain uses TRBV27 with TRBJ1-1; weak D call: TRBD1 (6 bases). The CDR3 here is CASRFGGLVNTEAFF. In DNA, the CDR3 is TGTGCCAGCAGATTCGGGGGGCTGGTGAACACTGAAGCTTTCTTT.